This T cell receptor (beta chain) was identified during a study of siplizumab effects on memory and regulatory T cells. Sequenced by immunoSEQ multiplex PCR; TCRdb stores in-frame clones only, minus some. The table lists some 100,000 clones, more than 85% of them singletons. Germline CDR1 and CDR2: SGHRS and YFSETQ. The CDR3 length is 17 residues. Trimming stripped 7 bases from V and 0 bases from J, with 19 bases between. The clonotype originates from a human donor in good health. Some clones in this sample may be carry-over from other donors' samples. The chain employs TRBV5-1 and TRBJ2-2; TRBD1 is a possible D gene (6 bases). The specimen sequenced was CD4+ T cells sorted from blood. DNA of the CDR3: TGCGCCAGCTCTTATTCCTACAGGGTGGCGAACACCGGGGAGCTGTTTTTT. Amino acid sequence: CASSYSYRVANTGELFF.